A selection of T cell receptor beta chains follows, all from one sample in a study of T-cell reconstitution after alpha-beta-depleted transplantation in children. TCRdb re-analysed the PCR reads in MiXCR, keeping a single row per CDR3 protein. The table has 100,000 to 120,000 distinct CDR3 sequences, about a tenth seen once; the top ten hold less than 10%. This material consisted of PBMCs from the stem cell graft donor, taken from the stem cell graft. These receptors were taken from a human donor who donated a stem cell graft to a child with acute lymphoblastic leukemia. CDR3s include the opening cysteine and the closing phenylalanine or tryptophan. The order of the fields is J gene, clone size, V gene, D gene, CDR3 DNA, CDR3 protein. The D gene is left open where the match is weak. Only part of the rows carry a size: once, few, many, or a class if the clone is expanded.

j_call: TRBJ2-2; clone_size: many; v_call: TRBV4-3; d_call: -; cdr3_nt: TGCGCCAGCAGCCATGGACCGGGCTCGAACACCGGGGAGCTGTTTTTT; cdr3_aa: CASSHGPGSNTGELFF
j_call: TRBJ2-7; clone_size: many; v_call: TRBV15; d_call: -; cdr3_nt: TGTGCCACCAGGGACAGTAGAACCTACGAGCAGTACTTC; cdr3_aa: CATRDSRTYEQYF
j_call: TRBJ1-4; clone_size: many; v_call: TRBV7-9; d_call: TRBD1; cdr3_nt: TGTGCCAGCAGCCGCAGTCGACAGGGGGCGGGAGAAAAACTGTTTTTT; cdr3_aa: CASSRSRQGAGEKLFF
j_call: TRBJ2-7; clone_size: once; v_call: TRBV4-2; d_call: -; cdr3_nt: TGTGCCAGCAGCCCCGCGCTCCTCGGCGAGCAGTACTTC; cdr3_aa: CASSPALLGEQYF
j_call: TRBJ2-2; clone_size: many; v_call: TRBV7-3; d_call: -; cdr3_nt: TGTGCCAGCAGCTTAACCGCAATTACCGGGGAGCTGTTTTTT; cdr3_aa: CASSLTAITGELFF
j_call: TRBJ2-1; clone_size: many; v_call: TRBV6-2/TRBV6-3; d_call: -; cdr3_nt: TGTGCCAGCAGTTACACAGGCTCCTACCTCGAGCAGTTCTTC; cdr3_aa: CASSYTGSYLEQFF
j_call: TRBJ2-7; clone_size: many; v_call: TRBV7-2; d_call: -; cdr3_nt: TGTGCCAGCAGCTTAGTGGTCAGCTCCTACGAGCAGTACTTC; cdr3_aa: CASSLVVSSYEQYF
j_call: TRBJ2-6; clone_size: many; v_call: TRBV27; d_call: -; cdr3_nt: TGTGCCAGCAGTCCCATTCCCCTTTACTCTGGGGCCAACGTCCTGACTTTC; cdr3_aa: CASSPIPLYSGANVLTF
j_call: TRBJ1-1; clone_size: many; v_call: TRBV30; d_call: -; cdr3_nt: TGTGCCTGGAGTGTGGGGCTCTTGAACACTGAAGCTTTCTTT; cdr3_aa: CAWSVGLLNTEAFF
j_call: TRBJ2-7; clone_size: many; v_call: TRBV9; d_call: TRBD1; cdr3_nt: TGTGCCAGCAGCCCACGACAGGGCTACGAGCAGTACTTC; cdr3_aa: CASSPRQGYEQYF
j_call: TRBJ2-7; clone_size: -; v_call: TRBV7-2; d_call: -; cdr3_nt: TGTGCCAGCAGCTTAGAGGCCTGGAGCGGCTACGAGCAGTACTTC; cdr3_aa: CASSLEAWSGYEQYF
j_call: TRBJ2-2; clone_size: many; v_call: TRBV7-2; d_call: TRBD2; cdr3_nt: TGTGCCAGCAGCTTAGGTTTGACTAGCGGAACCGGGGAGCTGTTTTTT; cdr3_aa: CASSLGLTSGTGELFF
j_call: TRBJ2-7; clone_size: many; v_call: TRBV5-6; d_call: TRBD1; cdr3_nt: TGTGCCAGCAGCTTGGGTCCGAGACAGGGTTTCGAGCAGTACTTC; cdr3_aa: CASSLGPRQGFEQYF
j_call: TRBJ2-7; clone_size: -; v_call: TRBV7-2; d_call: -; cdr3_nt: TGTGCCAGCAGCTTAGTCTCTACGCAGGGGCACGAGCAGTACTTC; cdr3_aa: CASSLVSTQGHEQYF
j_call: TRBJ2-1; clone_size: many; v_call: TRBV6-2/TRBV6-3; d_call: TRBD2; cdr3_nt: TGTGCCAGCAGTTACTCTACTAGCGGGGCTTACAATGAGCAGTTCTTC; cdr3_aa: CASSYSTSGAYNEQFF
j_call: TRBJ2-7; clone_size: many; v_call: TRBV5-1; d_call: TRBD1; cdr3_nt: TGCGCCAGCAGCTTATATGGAGGGACAGGTATCTACGAGCAGTACTTC; cdr3_aa: CASSLYGGTGIYEQYF
j_call: TRBJ1-6; clone_size: many; v_call: TRBV9; d_call: TRBD1; cdr3_nt: TGTGCCAGCAGCCCGGGACAGGGAGGTTCACCCCTCCACTTT; cdr3_aa: CASSPGQGGSPLHF
j_call: TRBJ2-3; clone_size: many; v_call: TRBV12-3/TRBV12-4; d_call: -; cdr3_nt: TGTGCCAGCAGCCTGACAGGAGGAGACACAGATACGCAGTATTTT; cdr3_aa: CASSLTGGDTDTQYF
j_call: TRBJ1-1; clone_size: many; v_call: TRBV12-3/TRBV12-4; d_call: -; cdr3_nt: TGTGCCAGCAGTTTAAGGGCAGCACTTGAAGCTTTCTTT; cdr3_aa: CASSLRAALEAFF
j_call: TRBJ1-5; clone_size: many; v_call: TRBV12-3/TRBV12-4; d_call: -; cdr3_nt: TGTGCCAGCCGTCGGTCAGAGGGTCAGCCCCAGCATTTT; cdr3_aa: CASRRSEGQPQHF
j_call: TRBJ1-1; clone_size: many; v_call: TRBV5-1; d_call: -; cdr3_nt: TGCGCCAGCAGCCACCGACAGAACACTGAAGCTTTCTTT; cdr3_aa: CASSHRQNTEAFF
j_call: TRBJ1-2; clone_size: many; v_call: TRBV9; d_call: TRBD1; cdr3_nt: TGTGCCAGCAGCGTAGGGGACAGCTATGGCTACACCTTC; cdr3_aa: CASSVGDSYGYTF
j_call: TRBJ1-1; clone_size: many; v_call: TRBV10-3; d_call: TRBD1; cdr3_nt: TGTGCCATCAGGACAGGGGGCCCCACTGAAGCTTTCTTT; cdr3_aa: CAIRTGGPTEAFF
j_call: TRBJ2-7; clone_size: -; v_call: TRBV18; d_call: TRBD2; cdr3_nt: TGTGCCAGCTCCCGACTAGCGGGGGAGCAGTACTTC; cdr3_aa: CASSRLAGEQYF